What follows is one TCR beta chain and its context. Its antigen is still unknown. Germline CDR1 reads SGHTA; CDR2 reads FQGNSA. Trimming removed 5 bases at V and 6 bases at J, with 8 bases between. The CDR3 runs 11 residues. Sampled blood was obtained at baseline, cycle 4 day 1, and cycle 7 day 1. This sample was taken from a study of OX40 agonist ivuxolimab in advanced cancers. The wider study: Having had anti-PD-1, anti-PD-L1 or anti-CTLA-4 therapy before was allowed, and 40% to 45% had some.

TCRdb keeps only in-frame clones here, not all; method: immunoSEQ multiplex PCR. The sample carries around 64,000 clones, nearly 90% recorded once. Findings and caveats of the study: Antigen specificity remained undetermined for the expanded peripheral T cells. At 0.1 to 3.0 mg/kg and by week 6, clonal expansion occurred in CD4+ and CD8+ blood T cells.

The specimen was CD4+ or CD8+ T cells sorted from blood, collected in a trial of the OX40 agonist ivuxolimab. The chain combines TRBV7-2 with TRBJ2-7; D unclear. The TCR originated in an adult with an advanced solid tumor such as melanoma, head and neck, liver or kidney cancer. The CDR3: CASSPETEQYF. The CDR3 nucleotides read TGTGCCAGCAGCCCGGAGACCGAGCAGTACTTC.